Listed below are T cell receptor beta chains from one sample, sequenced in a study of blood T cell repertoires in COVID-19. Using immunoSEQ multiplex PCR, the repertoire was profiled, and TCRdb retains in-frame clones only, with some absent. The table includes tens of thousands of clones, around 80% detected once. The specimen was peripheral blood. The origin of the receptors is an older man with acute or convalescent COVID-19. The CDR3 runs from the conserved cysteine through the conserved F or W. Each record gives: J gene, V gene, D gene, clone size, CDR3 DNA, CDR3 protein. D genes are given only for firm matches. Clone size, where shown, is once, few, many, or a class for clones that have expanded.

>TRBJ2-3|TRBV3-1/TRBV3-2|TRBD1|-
TGTGCCAGCAGTCGACAACCGACAGGGGGGGATACGCAGTATTTT
CASSRQPTGGDTQYF
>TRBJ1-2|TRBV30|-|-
TGTGCCTGGAGTTCAGGGTACTATGGCTACACCTTC
CAWSSGYYGYTF
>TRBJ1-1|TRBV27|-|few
TGTGCCAGCGGTAGGAAGGGGAGGAGCACTGAAGCTTTCTTT
CASGRKGRSTEAFF
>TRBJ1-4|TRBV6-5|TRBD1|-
TGTGCCAGCAGTTCTACAGGGGGGACTAATGAAAAACTGTTTTTT
CASSSTGGTNEKLFF
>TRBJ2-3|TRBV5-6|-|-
TGTGCCAGCAGCCGGGAGCCCCGTAGCACAGATACGCAGTATTTT
CASSREPRSTDTQYF
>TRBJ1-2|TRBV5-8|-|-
TGTGCCAGCGGCAGGAACTATGGCTACACCTTC
CASGRNYGYTF
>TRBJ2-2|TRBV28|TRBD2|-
TGTGCCAGCAGTTCCTCAGCGGGAGCGGGCACCGGGGAGCTGTTTTTT
CASSSSAGAGTGELFF
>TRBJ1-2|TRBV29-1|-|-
TGCAGCGTTGAGGGGTTGATCGGGACACAAGCTAACTATGGCTACACCTTC
CSVEGLIGTQANYGYTF
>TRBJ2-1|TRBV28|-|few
TGTGCCAGCAGTTTACCAGGGTTCAATGAGCAGTTCTTC
CASSLPGFNEQFF
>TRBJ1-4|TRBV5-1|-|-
TGCGCCAGCAGCTACGGGATTAATGAAAAACTGTTTTTT
CASSYGINEKLFF
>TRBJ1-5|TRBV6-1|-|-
TGTGCCAGCAGTGAACGAAGCCTGTCAACTCAGCCCCAGCATTTT
CASSERSLSTQPQHF
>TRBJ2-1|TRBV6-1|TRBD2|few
TGTGCCAGCAGTGAAGCGGGTGGGAGGGCAAATGAGCAGTTCTTC
CASSEAGGRANEQFF
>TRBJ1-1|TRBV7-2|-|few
TGTGCCAGCAGCTTAGTCGGAGGACGGGACACTGAAGCTTTCTTT
CASSLVGGRDTEAFF
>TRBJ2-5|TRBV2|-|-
TGTGCCAGCAGTGGGAGACGGGGTGTAGAGGAGACCCAGTACTTC
CASSGRRGVEETQYF
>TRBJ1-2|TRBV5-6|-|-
TGTGCCAGCAGCTTGGACGAGGGCGGAGCTAACTATGGCTACACCTTC
CASSLDEGGANYGYTF
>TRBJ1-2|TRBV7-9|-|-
TGTGCCAGCAGCCCAGAGGAGGACTATGGCTACACCTTC
CASSPEEDYGYTF
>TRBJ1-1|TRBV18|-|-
TGTGCCAGCTCAACAAACTCGGGGGGCACTGAAGCTTTCTTT
CASSTNSGGTEAFF
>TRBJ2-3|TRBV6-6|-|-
TGTGCCAGCAGTTACTCGAGGAGCACAGATACGCAGTATTTT
CASSYSRSTDTQYF
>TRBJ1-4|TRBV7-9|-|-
TGTGCCAGCATACGGAGAGAGGGAGGAGGGCTTAATGAAAAACTGTTTTTT
CASIRREGGGLNEKLFF
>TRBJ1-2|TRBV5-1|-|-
TGCGCCAGCAGCTTGTACAGGGCTTTGGATGGCTACACCTTC
CASSLYRALDGYTF
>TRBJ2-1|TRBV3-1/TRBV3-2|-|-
TGTGCCAGCAGCCACCTAAGTACCTATGAGCAGTTCTTC
CASSHLSTYEQFF
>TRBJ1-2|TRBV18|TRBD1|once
TGTGCCAGCTCCCCGACAGGGCCCCCGCGAAAGGGGTCGAACTATGGCTACACCTTC
CASSPTGPPRKGSNYGYTF
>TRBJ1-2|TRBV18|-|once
TGTGCCAGCTCACCGGGGGGGCTCGGCTATGGCTACACCTTC
CASSPGGLGYGYTF
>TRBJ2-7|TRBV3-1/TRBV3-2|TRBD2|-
TGTGCCAGCAGCCAAGACTTAGCGGGAGTACCCGAGCAGTACTTC
CASSQDLAGVPEQYF
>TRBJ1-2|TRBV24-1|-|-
TGTGCCACCAGTGATTTGCCCCATATTAGAGGGAACTATGGCTACACCTTC
CATSDLPHIRGNYGYTF
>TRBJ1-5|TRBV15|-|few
TGTGCCACCAGCCCCTATGGGGGCGGTAGCAATCAGCCCCAGCATTTT
CATSPYGGGSNQPQHF
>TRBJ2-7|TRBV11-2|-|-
TGTGCCAGCAGCCATTTTGTACAGGCTACCTACGAGCAGTACTTC
CASSHFVQATYEQYF
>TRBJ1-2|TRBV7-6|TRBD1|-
TGTGCCACCTCTCGTGGACAGGGCTATGGCTACACCTTC
CATSRGQGYGYTF
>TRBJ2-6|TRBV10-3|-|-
TGTGCCATCAGTGAGTCTGGTAATGCGGGGGCCAACGTCCTGACTTTC
CAISESGNAGANVLTF
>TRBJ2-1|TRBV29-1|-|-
TGCAGCGCTACCGGGACTCGCTACAATGAGCAGTTCTTC
CSATGTRYNEQFF
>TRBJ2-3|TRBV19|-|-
TGTGCCAGTAGTATAGCGGGGGGCCGCACAGATACGCAGTATTTT
CASSIAGGRTDTQYF
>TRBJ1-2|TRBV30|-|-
TGTGCCTGGAGTGTACAAACTACGACTGCTGGCTACACCTTC
CAWSVQTTTAGYTF
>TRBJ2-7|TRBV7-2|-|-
TGTGCCAGCAGCTTAGCATGGCAGGGCGAGCAGTACTTC
CASSLAWQGEQYF
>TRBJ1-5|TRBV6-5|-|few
TGTGCCAGCAGTTACGGTTGGCAGGGCAATCAGCCCCAGCATTTT
CASSYGWQGNQPQHF
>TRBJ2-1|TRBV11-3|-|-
TGTGCCAGCAGCTTACTAGCCGAACACAATGAGCAGTTCTTC
CASSLLAEHNEQFF
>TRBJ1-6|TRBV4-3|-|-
TGCGCCAGCAGCCAAGATTCCAGGGTGGCCAATTCACCCCTCCACTTT
CASSQDSRVANSPLHF
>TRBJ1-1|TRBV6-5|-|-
TGTGCCACCGCACAGGGCATGAACACTGAAGCTTTCTTT
CATAQGMNTEAFF
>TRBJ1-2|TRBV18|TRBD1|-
TGTGCCAGCTCACTAGGGGACAGTTATGGCTACACCTTC
CASSLGDSYGYTF
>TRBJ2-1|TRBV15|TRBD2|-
TGTGCCACCAGCAGAGATCGAGCGGGGGGGAGAAATGAGCAGTTCTTC
CATSRDRAGGRNEQFF
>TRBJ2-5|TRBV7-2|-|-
TGTGCCAGCAGCTCGGAGTTTAACCCCAAGGAGACCCAGTACTTC
CASSSEFNPKETQYF
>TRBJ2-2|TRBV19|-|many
TGTGCCAGTAGTATAAGTAGGAACACCGGGGAGCTGTTTTTT
CASSISRNTGELFF
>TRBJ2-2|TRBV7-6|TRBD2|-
TGTGCCAGCTTCAGGACTAGCATCTCCGGGGAGCTGTTTTTT
CASFRTSISGELFF
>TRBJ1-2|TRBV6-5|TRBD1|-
TGTGCCAGCAGTTACTCCTCGACAGGGCCCCCCTATGGCTACACCTTC
CASSYSSTGPPYGYTF
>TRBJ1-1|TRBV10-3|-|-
TGTGCCATCAGTGATGTTGGAGTGAACACTGAAGCTTTCTTT
CAISDVGVNTEAFF
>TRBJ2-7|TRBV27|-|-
TGTGCCAGCAGTTTACGACATGCCTACGAGCAGTACTTC
CASSLRHAYEQYF
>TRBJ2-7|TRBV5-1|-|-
TGCGCCAGCAGCGACCCCCCGCGGCGAGAGCAGTACTTC
CASSDPPRREQYF
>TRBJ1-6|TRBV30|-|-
TGTGCCTGCAAACCCCGGGTTCTGCGCGATAATTCACCCCTCCACTTT
CACKPRVLRDNSPLHF
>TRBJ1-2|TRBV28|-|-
TGTGCCAGCAGTACCCGAACAGACCTCTATGGCTACACCTTC
CASSTRTDLYGYTF
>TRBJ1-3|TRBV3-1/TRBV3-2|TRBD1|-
TGTGCCAGCAGCCAAAACGCCGGGACAGGGCTGAACACCATATATTTT
CASSQNAGTGLNTIYF
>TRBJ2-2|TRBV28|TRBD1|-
TGTGCCAGCATTTCGGACAGGGGTGATGACACCGGGGAGCTGTTTTTT
CASISDRGDDTGELFF
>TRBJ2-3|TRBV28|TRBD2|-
TGTGCCAGCCTCGGGGAGGGGCCGTCCGCAGTAACAGATACGCAGTATTTT
CASLGEGPSAVTDTQYF
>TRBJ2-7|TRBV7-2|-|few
TGTGCCAGCAGCTCCTCCAGGGCCTACGAGCAGTACTTC
CASSSSRAYEQYF
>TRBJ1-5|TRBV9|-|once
TGTGCCAGCAGCCCCGCGGGTAGCAATCAGCCCCAGCATTTT
CASSPAGSNQPQHF
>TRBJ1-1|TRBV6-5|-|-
TGTGCCAGCAGTCGCGGGGGGGCTTTCGGCACTGAAGCTTTCTTT
CASSRGGAFGTEAFF
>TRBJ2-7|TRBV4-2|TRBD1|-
TGTGCCAGCAGCCAAGAGGGAGTTGGACAGGGAATCGACTACGAGCAGTACTTC
CASSQEGVGQGIDYEQYF
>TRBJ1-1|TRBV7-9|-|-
TGTGCCAGCAGTGTACTCGACACTGAAGCTTTCTTT
CASSVLDTEAFF
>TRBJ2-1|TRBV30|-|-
TGTGCCTTGCAACCCACGAGCTCCTACAATGAGCAGTTCTTC
CALQPTSSYNEQFF
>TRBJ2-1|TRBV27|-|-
TGTGCCAGCAGTTGGGGAGGCGAAAGCTCCTACAATGAGCAGTTCTTC
CASSWGGESSYNEQFF
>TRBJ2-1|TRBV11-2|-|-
TGTGCCAGCAGCTTAGCTGTCTACAATGAGCAGTTCTTC
CASSLAVYNEQFF